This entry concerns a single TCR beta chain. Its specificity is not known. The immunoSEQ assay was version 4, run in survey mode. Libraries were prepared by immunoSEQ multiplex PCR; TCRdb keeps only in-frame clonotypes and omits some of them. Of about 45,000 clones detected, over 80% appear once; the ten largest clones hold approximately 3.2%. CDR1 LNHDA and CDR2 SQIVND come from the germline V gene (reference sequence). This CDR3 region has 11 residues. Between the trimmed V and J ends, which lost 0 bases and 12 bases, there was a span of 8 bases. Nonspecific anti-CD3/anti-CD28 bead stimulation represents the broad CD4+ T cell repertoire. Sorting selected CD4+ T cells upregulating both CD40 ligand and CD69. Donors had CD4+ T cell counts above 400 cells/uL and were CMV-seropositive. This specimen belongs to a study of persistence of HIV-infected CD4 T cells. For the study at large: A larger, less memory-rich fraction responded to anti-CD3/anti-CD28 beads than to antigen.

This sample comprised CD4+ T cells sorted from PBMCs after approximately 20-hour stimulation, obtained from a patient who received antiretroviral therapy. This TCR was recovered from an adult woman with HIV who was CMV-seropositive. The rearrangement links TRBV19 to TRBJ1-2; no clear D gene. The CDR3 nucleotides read TGTGCCAGTAGTATAGATCTGACACACACCTTC. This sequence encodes CASSIDLTHTF.